This T cell receptor beta chain derives from a study of vaccination effects on CD4 cells after COVID-19. Study at large: It was a median of 72 days after the second dose that post-vaccine samples were obtained. Overall study results and limits: At late timepoints after vaccination, vaccine- and infection-induced clones shrank markedly.

Libraries were prepared by immunoSEQ multiplex PCR; TCRdb keeps only in-frame clonotypes and omits some of them. Among more than 65,000 clones listed, approximately 81% were seen once. CDR3 length: 14 amino acids. The germline V and J ends were trimmed by 4 bases and 2 bases, with 11 bases remaining between them. Germline V lookup: CDR1 SGHDN, CDR2 FVKESK. In regard to this clone: Its antigen is unidentified.

Sequencing in the ViraFEST assay came after antigen-specific CD4+ T cells had been expanded with viral peptide pools, which were used to stimulate PBMC. Isolating CD4+ T cells followed more than 9 days of culture. As their vaccination, participants received two doses of either BNT162b2 or mRNA-1273. The sample in question was CD4+ T cells from PBMCs cultured with HCoV-229E spike peptides, obtained after COVID-19 vaccination. The receptor was derived from a human donor who received a COVID-19 vaccine. J is TRBJ1-2 and V is TRBV14, with a possible D match to TRBD1 (5 bases). CDR3 residues: CASSPEGPNYGYTF. CDR3 in DNA: TGTGCCAGCAGCCCCGAGGGACCAAACTATGGCTACACCTTC.